Presented here are 32 T cell receptor beta chains from one specimen sequenced in a study of human T cells and chemical hapten exposure. Described time point: pre-sensitization, week 0. As to treatment: therapeutic diphenylcyclopropenone sensitization with weekly scalp DPC. Using its own MiXCR run on the RACE reads, TCRdb lists one record per CDR3 protein. The table shows some 200,000 distinct CDR3 sequences, with more than 25% occurring only once. The sequenced sample was whole blood, obtained in connection with sensitization to the hapten diphenylcyclopropenone (DPC). Receptors originate from a woman in her 30s with alopecia areata. Some clones in this sample may be carry-over from other donors' samples.

The rearrangement links TRBV27 to TRBJ1-1; a possible D gene is TRBD1 (6 bases). Germline loops: CDR1 MNHEY, CDR2 SMNVEV (reference sequence). The CDR3 is made up of 14 amino acids. V was cut by 3 bases and J by 3 bases, with 11 bases left in between. For the CDR3, the DNA is TGTGCCAGCAGTTTGGAGGGGGAGGACACTGAAGCTTTCTTT. Translation gives CASSLEGEDTEAFF.

The chain combines TRBV28 with TRBJ2-6; 9 bases match TRBD1. CDR3 size: 20 residues. Germline assignment: CDR1 MDHEN and CDR2 SYDVKM. Trimming at V came to 1 base and at J to 2 bases, leaving 12 bases not matched to a gene. CDR3 in amino acids: CASSLSLRDRVLTGANVLTF. The CDR3 bases are TGTGCCAGCAGTTTATCCCTCCGGGACAGGGTACTCACTGGGGCCAACGTCCTGACTTTC.

The CDR3 DNA sequence: TGTGCCAGCAGTCCCCGGACTAGCGGGAGAACCAATGAGCAGTTCTTC. This translates into CASSPRTSGRTNEQFF. The V and J genes are TRBV2 and TRBJ2-1; 13 positions agree with TRBD2. Trimming cost V 5 bases and J 6 bases; bases outside gene matches: 7. Germline loops: CDR1 SNHLY, CDR2 FYNNEI. The CDR3 extends over 16 amino acids.

The CDR3 here is CSASRASGTFYEQYF. DNA of the CDR3: TGCAGTGCTAGCCGGGCTAGCGGTACCTTCTACGAGCAGTACTTC. The rearrangement uses TRBV20-1 and TRBJ2-7; the match to TRBD2 covers 7 bases. The CDR3 runs 15 residues. Per germline, CDR1 DFQATT and CDR2 SNEGSKA (reference sequence). With V trimmed by 3 bases and J by 3 bases, 11 bases remained unmatched.

The chain is built from TRBV6-2 or TRBV6-3 and TRBJ1-5; D is ambiguous. The CDR3 runs to 17 residues. CDR1 is MNHEY, CDR2 SVGEGT, per germline. V was cut by 11 bases and J by 1 base, with 24 bases left in between. The CDR3 region is CASHPGLTTRSNQPQHF. The CDR3, as DNA: TGTGCCTCCCATCCGGGGTTGACCACGCGGAGCAATCAGCCCCAGCATTTT.

This clonotype was counted many times. The chain employs TRBV12-3 or TRBV12-4 and TRBJ2-7; 12 nucleotides agree with TRBD2. The CDR3 consists of 20 residues. The V gene end was trimmed by 5 bases and the J gene end by 0 bases; junction bases not matched to a gene: 17. CDR3 amino acids: CASSRGPGTSGSGSSYEQYF. CDR3 sequence (DNA): TGTGCCAGCAGTCGAGGGCCCGGGACTAGCGGGTCGGGCAGCTCCTACGAGCAGTACTTC.

This rearrangement joins TRBV5-1 to TRBJ2-2, with TRBD2 matching over 9 bases. Germline values: CDR1 SGHRS, CDR2 YFSETQ. The CDR3 contains 18 residues. The V segment lost 0 bases and the J segment 1 base; nucleotides outside the gene matches: 7. This chain's CDR3 is CASSLASGAFMNTGELFF. The DNA of the CDR3 is TGCGCCAGCAGCTTGGCTAGCGGGGCCTTCATGAACACCGGGGAGCTGTTTTTT.

The genes are TRBV12-5 and TRBJ1-5; 8 nucleotides agree with TRBD1. V lost 4 bases to trimming and J lost 1 base; unmatched junction nucleotides: 15. This CDR3 has 19 residues. Germline CDR1 and CDR2: LGHNT and FRNRAP. CDR3: CASGSEVAGGPKSNQPQHF. The CDR3 region has the DNA TGTGCTAGTGGTTCGGAGGTGGCAGGGGGCCCCAAAAGCAATCAGCCCCAGCATTTT.

This clonotype has a handful of counts. The rearrangement uses TRBV19 and TRBJ1-5, with D possibly being TRBD1 (5 bases). Trimming left V 0 bases short and J 1 base short, with 19 bases between. This CDR3 has 19 residues. The germline V gene has CDR1 LNHDA and CDR2 SQIVND (reference sequence). The DNA of the CDR3 is TGTGCCAGTAGTATAGATCGCCCAGGGTCGAGTGGAAGCAATCAGCCCCAGCATTTT. This sequence encodes CASSIDRPGSSGSNQPQHF.

This clonotype has a handful of counts. The chain couples TRBV7-9 to TRBJ2-3, with TRBD1 identical over 8 bases. V was clipped by 6 bases and J by 4 bases; unmatched bases: 6. The CDR3 length is 14 residues. Germline values: CDR1 SEHNR, CDR2 FQNEAQ (reference sequence). The CDR3 region is CASSSDRGADTQYF. CDR3 nucleotide sequence: TGTGCCAGCAGTTCCGACAGGGGAGCAGATACGCAGTATTTT.

This clonotype was counted between two and nine times. The chain employs TRBV27 and TRBJ2-5, with 10 bases lining up with TRBD2. The V and J ends lost 5 bases and 4 bases, in that order; junction bases with no gene match: 10. Germline assignment: CDR1 MNHEY and CDR2 SMNVEV (reference sequence). There are 16 residues in the CDR3. CDR3 in amino acids: CASSQRLAGPRETQYF. CDR3 coding DNA: TGTGCCAGCAGTCAAAGACTAGCGGGTCCCCGAGAGACCCAGTACTTC.

The CDR3 DNA follows: TGCGCCAGCAGCCAAGATATCCCGGGGCTAGCGGGGGCCATGTGGACAGATACGCAGTATTTT. Translation: CASSQDIPGLAGAMWTDTQYF. The chain recombines TRBV4-3 with TRBJ2-3; 10 nucleotides match TRBD2. The V gene end was trimmed by 0 bases and the J gene end by 3 bases; junction bases not matched to a gene: 18. The CDR3 runs to 21 residues. Germline lookup yields CDR1 LGHNA and CDR2 YSLEER.

The chain is built from TRBV4-3 and TRBJ2-1, with D perhaps given as TRBD1 or TRBD2 (6 bases each). Trimming cost V 3 bases and J 8 bases, with 11 bases left between them. Germline V gene data show CDR1 as LGHNA and CDR2 as YSLEER. This CDR3 comprises 13 residues. CDR3 residues: CASSQEGGYEQFF. For the CDR3, the DNA is TGCGCCAGCAGCCAGGAGGGGGGCTATGAGCAGTTCTTC.

This clonotype was seen just once. The V and J genes are TRBV12-3 or TRBV12-4 and TRBJ2-1, with 12 positions matching TRBD2. J was trimmed by 7 bases and V by 6 bases; bases with no gene match: 10. The CDR3 extends over 16 amino acids. This chain's CDR3 is CASRPRTSGDVNEQFF. As DNA, the CDR3 is TGTGCCAGCAGACCCCGGACTAGCGGGGACGTGAATGAGCAGTTCTTC.

This chain joins TRBV6-2 or TRBV6-3 and TRBJ2-1; a weak D match, TRBD1 (6 bases). V lost 10 bases, J lost 6 bases, and 19 bases lay in between. Germline loops: CDR1 MNHEY, CDR2 SVGEGT. The CDR3 loop spans 14 amino acids. CDR3 sequence reads: CATQLRQGSNEQFF. CDR3 nucleotide sequence: TGTGCCACCCAGTTACGGCAGGGGAGCAATGAGCAGTTCTTC.

This clonotype was detected only a few times. The J gene is TRBJ1-1, the V gene TRBV4-2; D gene uncertain. The germline V and J ends were trimmed by 1 base and 4 bases, with 13 bases remaining between them. Germline CDR1 LGHNA, CDR2 YNFKEQ. The CDR3 consists of 15 residues. CDR3 nucleotides: TGTGCCAGCAGCCAAGGTCTAGGAGCCATCACTGAAGCTTTCTTT. Its protein product is CASSQGLGAITEAFF.

This clonotype came up a few times. V usage is TRBV5-1 and J usage is TRBJ2-7, with 10 bases identical to TRBD2. The J segment lost 4 bases and the V segment lost 4 bases, leaving 8 bases of the junction unmatched. Germline-derived CDR1 and CDR2 are SGHRS and YFSETQ. The CDR3 has 15 amino acids. Written as DNA, the CDR3 is TGCGCCAGCAGCACCCTAGCGGGAGCAAGTTACGAGCAGTACTTC. Encoded protein: CASSTLAGASYEQYF. Full variable domain (outside the CDR3, taken from reference TRBV5-1 and TRBJ2-7): KAGVTQTPRYLIKTRGQQVTLSCSPISGHRSVSWYQQTPGQGLQFLFEYFSETQRNKGNFPGRFSGRQFSNSRSEMNVSTLELGDSALYLCASSTLAGASYEQYFGPGTRLTVT.

The chain recombines TRBV6-2 or TRBV6-3 with TRBJ2-2, with D maybe TRBD1 (6 bases). Between the trimmed V and J ends, which lost 7 bases and 2 bases, there was a span of 11 bases. CDR1 and CDR2 from the germline V gene are MNHEY and SVGEGT. The CDR3 consists of 14 residues. The CDR3 nucleotides read TGTGCCAGCACAGGACAGATTAACACCGGGGAGCTGTTTTTT. Its translation is CASTGQINTGELFF.

This clonotype was picked up a small number of times. The DNA of the CDR3 is TGCAGTGCTGTCCGGGACAGCACTAGCACAGATACGCAGTATTTT. It is translated as CSAVRDSTSTDTQYF. V usage is TRBV20-1 and J usage is TRBJ2-3; the match to TRBD1 covers 7 bases. The length of the CDR3 is 15 residues. J was trimmed by 0 bases and V by 5 bases; bases with no gene match: 8. Germline assignment: CDR1 DFQATT and CDR2 SNEGSKA (reference sequence).

V is TRBV10-3 and J is TRBJ2-7; 9 bases are a match to TRBD2. CDR3 length equals 13 residues. V shed 5 bases and J 7 bases; nucleotides not matched to a gene: 6. From germline, CDR1 is ENHRY and CDR2 SYGVKD. Here the CDR3 reads CAISRQREEEQYF. In DNA, the CDR3 is TGTGCCATCAGTCGCCAGCGGGAGGAAGAGCAGTACTTC.

At least ten counts were recorded for this clonotype. This chain links TRBV5-1 with TRBJ2-2; D gene unclear. Trimming left V 0 bases short and J 0 bases short, with 3 bases between. The germline V gene encodes CDR1 SGHRS and CDR2 YFSETQ. This CDR3 is 14 amino acids long. The CDR3 nucleotides are TGCGCCAGCAGCTTGGGCTCGAACACCGGGGAGCTGTTTTTT. It yields the protein CASSLGSNTGELFF.

The chain is built from TRBV9 and TRBJ1-1, with D maybe TRBD1 (6 bases). Germline-derived CDR1 and CDR2 are SGDLS and YYNGEE. The CDR3 covers 15 residues. V gave up 4 bases and J gave up 6 bases, with 19 bases separating them. As DNA, the CDR3 is TGTGCCAGCAGCCCGGGGGACACGTTACAACCTGAAGCTTTCTTT. Its protein is CASSPGDTLQPEAFF.

The J gene is TRBJ2-4, the V gene TRBV28, with D possibly called TRBD1 or TRBD2 (6 bases each). V was trimmed by 7 bases and J by 9 bases, leaving 16 bases between them. The CDR3 covers 13 residues. Germline V gives CDR1 MDHEN, CDR2 SYDVKM. CDR3 loop: CASTSGGGGIQYF. The CDR3 coding sequence is TGTGCCAGCACTTCCGGGGGCGGAGGCATTCAGTACTTC.

This clonotype was counted a few times. The V call is TRBV5-4, the J call TRBJ2-5; D call uncertain. V lost 1 base and J 2 bases, leaving 6 bases between the germline ends. CDR1 and CDR2 from the germline V gene are SGHNT and YYREEE (reference sequence). CDR3 length: 13 residues. The CDR3 bases are TGTGCCAGCAGCTTGCCCCAACAAGAGACCCAGTACTTC. Translated, it gives CASSLPQQETQYF.

This clonotype was seen a handful of times. The chain joins TRBV28 to TRBJ2-2; D uncertain. This CDR3 has 12 residues. V lost 6 bases to trimming and J lost 1 base, with 3 bases between them. Germline V gives CDR1 MDHEN, CDR2 SYDVKM. CDR3 DNA: TGTGCCAGCAGGGGGAACACCGGGGAGCTGTTTTTT. Translated, it gives CASRGNTGELFF.

This clonotype was recorded a few times. V usage is TRBV11-2 and J usage is TRBJ2-1; possibly TRBD2 for D (5 bases). The V and J ends lost 5 bases and 5 bases respectively, with 19 bases between them. In germline, CDR1 is SGHAT, CDR2 FQNNGV. The CDR3 spans 16 residues. This CDR3 reads CASSRMGSGGNNEQFF. In nucleotides, the CDR3 is TGTGCCAGCAGCCGTATGGGAAGCGGAGGCAACAATGAGCAGTTCTTC.

This clonotype was detected a few times. This chain uses TRBV6-2 or TRBV6-3 with TRBJ1-1, with D tentatively TRBD1 (5 bases). Germline CDR1 and CDR2: MNHEY and SVGEGT. The CDR3 loop spans 13 amino acids. V lost 2 bases, J lost 11 bases, and 15 bases lay in between. CDR3 sequence: CASSYGSQGSAFF. The DNA of the CDR3 is TGTGCCAGCAGTTACGGGAGTCAGGGTTCGGCTTTCTTT.

The chain carries TRBV20-1 and TRBJ2-5; D may be TRBD1 (6 bases). Germline V gives CDR1 DFQATT, CDR2 SNEGSKA (reference sequence). Between the trimmed V and J ends, which lost 2 bases and 3 bases, there was a span of 16 bases. The CDR3 sequence is 15 residues long. The CDR3 region has the DNA TGCAGTGCTAGACCTATACAGGGTAATAAAGAGACCCAGTACTTC. Translated: CSARPIQGNKETQYF.

V usage is TRBV7-2 and J usage is TRBJ2-6; the D is unclear. Germline V gene data show CDR1 as SGHTA and CDR2 as FQGNSA. Trimming pared 6 bases from V and 1 base from J, leaving 13 bases between. The CDR3 runs to 16 residues. The CDR3 DNA reads TGTGCCAGCAGGACAAACGTTAGGTCTGGGGCCAACGTCCTGACTTTC. This sequence encodes CASRTNVRSGANVLTF.

The chain uses TRBV3-1 and TRBJ2-1, with 7 nucleotides matching TRBD2. With V trimmed by 2 bases and J by 3 bases, 7 bases remained unmatched. The CDR3 totals 16 residues. The germline gives CDR1 LGHDT, CDR2 YNNKEL (reference sequence). CDR3 in DNA: TGTGCCAGCAGCCAAAGTCCTAGCGGTTTCTACAATGAGCAGTTCTTC. It is translated as CASSQSPSGFYNEQFF.

This clonotype has more than one count but fewer than ten. The chain employs TRBV9 and TRBJ1-1; D not certain. CDR1 is SGDLS, CDR2 YYNGEE, per germline. The CDR3 consists of 15 residues. V lost 0 bases and J 1 base, leaving 10 bases between the germline ends. The CDR3 nucleotides are TGTGCCAGCAGCGTAGGTCCGGGCCGGAACACTGAAGCTTTCTTT. Its protein is CASSVGPGRNTEAFF. The complete variable domain, with remaining parts taken from reference TRBV9 and TRBJ1-1, reads DSGVTQTPKHLITATGQRVTLRCSPRSGDLSVYWYQQSLDQGLQFLIQYYNGEERAKGNILERFSAQQFPDLHSELNLSSLELGDSALYFCASSVGPGRNTEAFFGQGTRLTVV.

This clonotype was seen ten or more times. The rearrangement links TRBV2 to TRBJ2-7, with D unresolved. The CDR3 runs to 11 residues. The V and J ends lost 4 bases and 4 bases respectively, with 5 bases between them. Germline CDR1 SNHLY, CDR2 FYNNEI. Written as DNA, the CDR3 is TGTGCCAGCAGTGTTGTGTACGAGCAGTACTTC. Translated, it gives CASSVVYEQYF.